The rows below give T cell receptor beta chains drawn from one sample of a study of molecular identifiers for immune sequencing clone quantification. TCRdb reanalysed the PCR reads using MiXCR and keeps one entry per CDR3 protein. The sample has around 480,000 distinct CDR3 sequences, about a fifth seen once. Sample: naive CD8+ T cells from blood, with Jurkat cell RNA spiked in. These receptor sequences come from a human donor in good health. Some libraries in this study had Jurkat cell RNA spiked in. Each CDR3 is given with its conserved first and last residue. The order of the fields is J gene, D gene, clone size, CDR3 length, V gene, CDR3 DNA, CDR3 protein. D genes are given only for firm matches. For some rows the clone size is stated as once, few or many, or as a class when expanded; others skip it.

J gene: TRBJ1-5
D gene: -
clone size: few
CDR3 length: 14
V gene: TRBV19
CDR3 DNA: TGTGCCAGTAGTATACAGGGTTCTGGTCAGCCCCAGCATTTT
CDR3 protein: CASSIQGSGQPQHF

J gene: TRBJ1-2
D gene: TRBD1
clone size: few
CDR3 length: 15
V gene: TRBV5-4
CDR3 DNA: TGTGCCAGCAGCTTGGCCCGGACAGGGAGTTCTGGCTACACCTTC
CDR3 protein: CASSLARTGSSGYTF

J gene: TRBJ1-1
D gene: -
clone size: -
CDR3 length: 13
V gene: TRBV5-3
CDR3 DNA: TGTGCCAGCAGTTTGCCAGGGTCCCCTGAGGCTTCCTTT
CDR3 protein: CASSLPGSPEASF

J gene: TRBJ1-1
D gene: -
clone size: many
CDR3 length: 11
V gene: TRBV21-1
CDR3 DNA: TGTGCCAGCAGCTTTGAAGGGGTAGCTTTCTTT
CDR3 protein: CASSFEGVAFF

J gene: TRBJ2-5
D gene: TRBD1
clone size: many
CDR3 length: 15
V gene: TRBV5-5
CDR3 DNA: TGTGCCAGCAGCCTTGGACAGGGCTGGCAAGAGACCCAGTACTTC
CDR3 protein: CASSLGQGWQETQYF

J gene: TRBJ2-7
D gene: TRBD1
clone size: many
CDR3 length: 13
V gene: TRBV5-1
CDR3 DNA: TGCGCCAGCAGGCCGGGACAGGGCCACGAGCAGTACTTC
CDR3 protein: CASRPGQGHEQYF

J gene: TRBJ1-1
D gene: -
clone size: -
CDR3 length: 13
V gene: TRBV27
CDR3 DNA: TGTGCCAGCTCGGTGGGCTATGGCACTGAAGCTTTCTTT
CDR3 protein: CASSVGYGTEAFF

J gene: TRBJ2-7
D gene: TRBD1
clone size: -
CDR3 length: 13
V gene: TRBV19
CDR3 DNA: TGTGCCAGTAGTCGAACAGGGGGCTACGAGCAGTGCTTC
CDR3 protein: CASSRTGGYEQCF

J gene: TRBJ1-5
D gene: -
clone size: many
CDR3 length: 16
V gene: TRBV4-1
CDR3 DNA: TGCGCCAGCAGCCAAGAACCTCATTATAGCAATCAGCCCCAGCATTTT
CDR3 protein: CASSQEPHYSNQPQHF

J gene: TRBJ2-1
D gene: -
clone size: many
CDR3 length: 14
V gene: TRBV29-1
CDR3 DNA: TGCAGCGCAGAAGGTGGTGTAGCCTACAATGAGCAGTTCTTC
CDR3 protein: CSAEGGVAYNEQFF

J gene: TRBJ2-1
D gene: -
clone size: few
CDR3 length: 12
V gene: TRBV7-9
CDR3 DNA: TGTGCCAGCAGCCACTACGACAATGAGCAGTTCTTC
CDR3 protein: CASSHYDNEQFF

J gene: TRBJ2-2
D gene: -
clone size: many
CDR3 length: 12
V gene: TRBV6-2/TRBV6-3
CDR3 DNA: TGTGCCAGCAGTTATTCAGCCGGGGAGCTGTTTTTT
CDR3 protein: CASSYSAGELFF

J gene: TRBJ1-3
D gene: -
clone size: -
CDR3 length: 14
V gene: TRBV2
CDR3 DNA: TGTGCCAGCACCCAGGATCTCTCTGGAAACACCATATATTTT
CDR3 protein: CASTQDLSGNTIYF

J gene: TRBJ2-1
D gene: -
clone size: many
CDR3 length: 11
V gene: TRBV20-1
CDR3 DNA: TGCAGTGCTAGATGGGGGAATGAGCAGTTCTTC
CDR3 protein: CSARWGNEQFF

J gene: TRBJ2-1
D gene: TRBD2
clone size: many
CDR3 length: 14
V gene: TRBV6-2/TRBV6-3
CDR3 DNA: TGTGCCAGCAGAGGTCTAGCGGGAGTGTTTGAGCAGTTCTTC
CDR3 protein: CASRGLAGVFEQFF

J gene: TRBJ1-6
D gene: -
clone size: few
CDR3 length: 13
V gene: TRBV10-2
CDR3 DNA: TGCGCCAGCAGTGAGGGTAGAAGTTCACCCCTCCACTTT
CDR3 protein: CASSEGRSSPLHF

J gene: TRBJ1-4
D gene: -
clone size: many
CDR3 length: 12
V gene: TRBV7-2
CDR3 DNA: TGTGCCAGCAGCTTAGTCGCCCTAAAACTGTTTTTT
CDR3 protein: CASSLVALKLFF

J gene: TRBJ2-7
D gene: -
clone size: -
CDR3 length: 14
V gene: TRBV4-3
CDR3 DNA: TGCGCCAGCAGCCAAGTAGGGGGTGATTACGAGCAGTACTTC
CDR3 protein: CASSQVGGDYEQYF

J gene: TRBJ2-2
D gene: TRBD1
clone size: few
CDR3 length: 14
V gene: TRBV2
CDR3 DNA: TGTGCCAGAAGTACAGGGGGCAACACCGGGGAGCTGTTTTTT
CDR3 protein: CARSTGGNTGELFF

J gene: TRBJ1-6
D gene: TRBD1
clone size: -
CDR3 length: 17
V gene: TRBV20-1
CDR3 DNA: TGCAGTGCTAGAGGACCGACAGGGAGCTCCTATAATTCACCCCTCCACTTT
CDR3 protein: CSARGPTGSSYNSPLHF

J gene: TRBJ2-7
D gene: -
clone size: few
CDR3 length: 13
V gene: TRBV20-1
CDR3 DNA: TGCAGTGCTCCTCCGGGGGGCCGGTACGAGCAGTACTTC
CDR3 protein: CSAPPGGRYEQYF

J gene: TRBJ1-5
D gene: TRBD1
clone size: many
CDR3 length: 15
V gene: TRBV9
CDR3 DNA: TGTGCCAGCAGCAGAGGGGGCCTTAGCAATCAGCCCCAGCATTTT
CDR3 protein: CASSRGGLSNQPQHF

J gene: TRBJ1-2
D gene: -
clone size: few
CDR3 length: 12
V gene: TRBV12-5
CDR3 DNA: TGTGCTAGTAGTGGGGGCTTGGATGGCTACACCTTC
CDR3 protein: CASSGGLDGYTF

J gene: TRBJ2-2
D gene: -
clone size: many
CDR3 length: 17
V gene: TRBV6-1
CDR3 DNA: TGTGCCAGCAGTGAAAATTTCTGGCAGATGAACACCGGGGAGCTGTTTTTT
CDR3 protein: CASSENFWQMNTGELFF

J gene: TRBJ1-4
D gene: -
clone size: once
CDR3 length: 18
V gene: TRBV14
CDR3 DNA: TGTGCCAGCAGCCAAGACTACGGGGGACAAACGCCCCGGGAAAAACTGTTTTTT
CDR3 protein: CASSQDYGGQTPREKLFF

J gene: TRBJ1-1
D gene: -
clone size: many
CDR3 length: 13
V gene: TRBV9
CDR3 DNA: TGTGCCAGCAGCGACGGATCCAACACTGAAGCTTTCTTT
CDR3 protein: CASSDGSNTEAFF

J gene: TRBJ2-2
D gene: TRBD1
clone size: -
CDR3 length: 16
V gene: TRBV6-5
CDR3 DNA: TGTGCCAGCAGTTACTCGAGGACAGGGGGCTCCGGGGAGCTGTTTTTT
CDR3 protein: CASSYSRTGGSGELFF

J gene: TRBJ2-3
D gene: TRBD2
clone size: many
CDR3 length: 15
V gene: TRBV7-6
CDR3 DNA: TGTGCCAGCAGGCATACTAGCGGGAGCACAGATACGCAGTATTTT
CDR3 protein: CASRHTSGSTDTQYF

J gene: TRBJ2-1
D gene: -
clone size: -
CDR3 length: 13
V gene: TRBV19
CDR3 DNA: TGTGCCACCGGGTGGTCAAGATACAATGAGCAGTTCTTC
CDR3 protein: CATGWSRYNEQFF

J gene: TRBJ2-3
D gene: -
clone size: many
CDR3 length: 15
V gene: TRBV7-9
CDR3 DNA: TGTGCCAGCAGCTCCCGGGACTGGAGCGGAGATACGCAGTATTTT
CDR3 protein: CASSSRDWSGDTQYF

J gene: TRBJ2-7
D gene: TRBD2
clone size: few
CDR3 length: 15
V gene: TRBV5-1
CDR3 DNA: TGCGCCAGCAGCGAGGGCGGGAGGTCCTTTTACGAGCAGTACTTC
CDR3 protein: CASSEGGRSFYEQYF

J gene: TRBJ1-2
D gene: TRBD1
clone size: -
CDR3 length: 14
V gene: TRBV6-2/TRBV6-3
CDR3 DNA: TGTGCCAGCAGATTGACAGGGTTCTACTATGGCTACACCTTC
CDR3 protein: CASRLTGFYYGYTF

J gene: TRBJ1-2
D gene: -
clone size: few
CDR3 length: 13
V gene: TRBV6-2/TRBV6-3
CDR3 DNA: TGTGCCAGCAGCAACGACGGTAACTATGGCTACACCTTC
CDR3 protein: CASSNDGNYGYTF

J gene: TRBJ1-1
D gene: -
clone size: many
CDR3 length: 13
V gene: TRBV14
CDR3 DNA: TGTGCCAGCAGCCAAGACCCGGGCACTGAAGCTTTCTTT
CDR3 protein: CASSQDPGTEAFF

J gene: TRBJ1-4
D gene: -
clone size: few
CDR3 length: 20
V gene: TRBV4-3
CDR3 DNA: TGCGCCAGCAGCCAAGATATGGGGTTCTTGGTAGGACCAGATAATGAAAAACTGTTTTTT
CDR3 protein: CASSQDMGFLVGPDNEKLFF

J gene: TRBJ2-1
D gene: TRBD1
clone size: few
CDR3 length: 18
V gene: TRBV6-2/TRBV6-3
CDR3 DNA: TGTGCCAGCAGTTTCCGGGACAGCGGCCTCATACACTACAATGAGCAGTTCTTC
CDR3 protein: CASSFRDSGLIHYNEQFF

J gene: TRBJ2-2
D gene: -
clone size: many
CDR3 length: 13
V gene: TRBV29-1
CDR3 DNA: TGCAGCGTTCGAGGGCAGAACACCGGGGAGCTGTTTTTT
CDR3 protein: CSVRGQNTGELFF

J gene: TRBJ2-7
D gene: TRBD1
clone size: -
CDR3 length: 14
V gene: TRBV29-1
CDR3 DNA: TGCAGCGTCGCCGCCCCGGACAGGCTCTACGAGCAGTACTTC
CDR3 protein: CSVAAPDRLYEQYF

J gene: TRBJ2-7
D gene: -
clone size: -
CDR3 length: 14
V gene: TRBV12-3/TRBV12-4
CDR3 DNA: TGTGCCAGCAGTTTTCGGCGGGACTCCTACGAGCAGTACTTC
CDR3 protein: CASSFRRDSYEQYF

J gene: TRBJ1-1
D gene: -
clone size: many
CDR3 length: 13
V gene: TRBV13
CDR3 DNA: TGTGCCAGCAGCCCCACAAGGAACACTGAAGCTTTCTTT
CDR3 protein: CASSPTRNTEAFF

J gene: TRBJ2-7
D gene: TRBD2
clone size: many
CDR3 length: 15
V gene: TRBV20-1
CDR3 DNA: TGCAGTGCTAGAGCTAGCGGGGAGAGCTCCTACGAGCAGTACTTC
CDR3 protein: CSARASGESSYEQYF

J gene: TRBJ2-7
D gene: TRBD2
clone size: few
CDR3 length: 14
V gene: TRBV2
CDR3 DNA: TGTGCCAGCAGTGATTTGGGGGAGGGCTACGAGCAGTACTTC
CDR3 protein: CASSDLGEGYEQYF

J gene: TRBJ2-5
D gene: -
clone size: many
CDR3 length: 14
V gene: TRBV7-9
CDR3 DNA: TGTGCCAGCAGCGACGGACCCTACCAAGAGACCCAGTACTTC
CDR3 protein: CASSDGPYQETQYF

J gene: TRBJ1-4
D gene: -
clone size: -
CDR3 length: 16
V gene: TRBV20-1
CDR3 DNA: TGCAGTGCTAGAGACCCACTGGGGGTTCCGGGTGAAAAACTGTTTTTT
CDR3 protein: CSARDPLGVPGEKLFF

J gene: TRBJ2-7
D gene: TRBD1
clone size: once
CDR3 length: 15
V gene: TRBV7-6
CDR3 DNA: TGTACCAGCAGCTTAGACAGGGGGAAAACCTACGAGCAGTACTTC
CDR3 protein: CTSSLDRGKTYEQYF

J gene: TRBJ2-5
D gene: -
clone size: -
CDR3 length: 15
V gene: TRBV7-9
CDR3 DNA: TGTGCCAGCAGCTTTTTAACCCCTAGTCAGGAGACCCAGTACTTC
CDR3 protein: CASSFLTPSQETQYF

J gene: TRBJ2-7
D gene: -
clone size: -
CDR3 length: 15
V gene: TRBV27
CDR3 DNA: TGTGCCAGCAGTTCCCTAGAGGGTCAGGGTTACGAGCAGTACTTC
CDR3 protein: CASSSLEGQGYEQYF

J gene: TRBJ2-3
D gene: TRBD1
clone size: many
CDR3 length: 15
V gene: TRBV7-9
CDR3 DNA: TGTGCCAGCAGCTACAGGGGACAGGGGGCCCATACGCAGTATTTT
CDR3 protein: CASSYRGQGAHTQYF

J gene: TRBJ1-1
D gene: TRBD1
clone size: many
CDR3 length: 13
V gene: TRBV28
CDR3 DNA: TGTGCCACGGACAGGGGGCTGAACACTGAAGCTTTCTTT
CDR3 protein: CATDRGLNTEAFF

J gene: TRBJ2-5
D gene: -
clone size: many
CDR3 length: 15
V gene: TRBV11-2
CDR3 DNA: TGTGCCAGCAGCTTAGTTGGAACAGACCAAGAGACCCAGTACTTC
CDR3 protein: CASSLVGTDQETQYF

J gene: TRBJ2-3
D gene: -
clone size: -
CDR3 length: 14
V gene: TRBV18
CDR3 DNA: TGTGCCAGCTCACCCGAGGGGAACACAGATACGCAGTATTTT
CDR3 protein: CASSPEGNTDTQYF

J gene: TRBJ2-3
D gene: -
clone size: -
CDR3 length: 17
V gene: TRBV19
CDR3 DNA: TGTGCCAGTAGTATAGAAATTGGACAGTTAGACACAGATACGCAGTATTTT
CDR3 protein: CASSIEIGQLDTDTQYF

J gene: TRBJ2-6
D gene: -
clone size: -
CDR3 length: 15
V gene: TRBV12-3/TRBV12-4
CDR3 DNA: TGTGCCACCCCCCGAGGTGGCGCTGGGGCCAACGTCCTGACTTTC
CDR3 protein: CATPRGGAGANVLTF

J gene: TRBJ2-7
D gene: -
clone size: few
CDR3 length: 15
V gene: TRBV27
CDR3 DNA: TGTGCCAGCAGTCCTACCCCTCTGGCAACCTACGAGCAGTACTTC
CDR3 protein: CASSPTPLATYEQYF